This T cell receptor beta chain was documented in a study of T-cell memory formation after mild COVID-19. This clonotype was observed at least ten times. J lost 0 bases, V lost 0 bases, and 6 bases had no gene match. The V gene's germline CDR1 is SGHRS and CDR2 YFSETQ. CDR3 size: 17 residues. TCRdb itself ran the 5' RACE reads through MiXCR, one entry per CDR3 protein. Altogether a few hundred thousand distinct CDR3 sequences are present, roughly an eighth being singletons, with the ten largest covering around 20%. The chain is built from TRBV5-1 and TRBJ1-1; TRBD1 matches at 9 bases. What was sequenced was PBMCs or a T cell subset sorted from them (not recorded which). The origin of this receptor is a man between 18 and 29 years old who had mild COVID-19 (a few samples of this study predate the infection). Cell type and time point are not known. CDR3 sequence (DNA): TGCGCCAGCAGCTTGGTTTCACAGGGGGCCATGAACACTGAAGCTTTCTTT. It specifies CASSLVSQGAMNTEAFF. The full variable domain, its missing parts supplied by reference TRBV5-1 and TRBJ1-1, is KAGVTQTPRYLIKTRGQQVTLSCSPISGHRSVSWYQQTPGQGLQFLFEYFSETQRNKGNFPGRFSGRQFSNSRSEMNVSTLELGDSALYLCASSLVSQGAMNTEAFFGQGTRLTVV.